Following are 25 T cell receptor beta chains from one sample sequenced in a study of blood T cells in healthy people across ages. The second PCR ran about 6 to 11 cycles with a sample-barcoded 5' primer and J-beta primers. Using its own MiXCR run on the 5' RACE reads, TCRdb lists one record per CDR3 protein. The sample gives 700,000 to 850,000 distinct CDR3 sequences, 35% to 40% of which show up once; 13% is in the top ten. The sample comprised blood. Receptors originate from a man aged 18 to 29 in good health.

CDR3 amino acids: CSASDSQGYTQYF. The DNA for the CDR3 is TGCAGTGCTTCGGACAGTCAGGGATATACGCAGTATTTT. The chain carries TRBV20-1 and TRBJ2-3; D is perhaps TRBD1 (6 bases). CDR1 and CDR2 (germline): DFQATT, SNEGSKA (reference sequence). V was pared by 5 bases and J by 7 bases, with 16 bases between. The CDR3 is made up of 13 amino acids.

This clonotype was seen at least ten times. CDR3 sequence (DNA): TGTGCCAGCAGCTTAAAAGTCCGGGATGAAGCTTTCTTT. Translated, it gives CASSLKVRDEAFF. The V and J genes are TRBV7-3 and TRBJ1-1, with D hard to call. Germline V gene sequence: CDR1 SGHTA, CDR2 FQGTGA. The CDR3 spans 13 residues. V lost 1 base to trimming and J lost 7 bases, with 10 bases between them.

This clonotype was seen more than once but under ten times. The rearrangement links TRBV20-1 to TRBJ2-1; 13 bases map to TRBD2. The CDR3 has 15 amino acids. V was pared by 2 bases and J by 8 bases, with 6 bases of the junction left unmatched. CDR1 is DFQATT and CDR2 is SNEGSKA in the germline V gene (reference sequence). The CDR3 loop is CSARPLAGGLDEQFF. CDR3 DNA: TGCAGTGCTAGACCACTAGCGGGGGGGTTGGATGAGCAGTTCTTC.

This clonotype was counted at least ten times. This chain connects TRBV20-1 to TRBJ2-3; 11 bases align to TRBD2. The germline CDR1 and CDR2 sequences are DFQATT and SNEGSKA (reference sequence). The CDR3 totals 14 residues. The V gene end was trimmed by 5 bases and the J gene end by 6 bases; junction bases not matched to a gene: 7. The DNA for the CDR3 is TGCAGTGCTGTAGCGGGGGGGACCCCGGATACGCAGTATTTT. It codes for CSAVAGGTPDTQYF.

This clonotype turned up a few times. J is TRBJ2-1 and V is TRBV12-3 or TRBV12-4, with D maybe TRBD2 (6 bases). Trimming removed 5 bases from V and 8 bases from J, with 13 bases in between. The CDR3 contains 13 residues. CDR3 in amino acids: CASSVGGADEQFF. CDR3 sequence (DNA): TGTGCCAGCAGTGTGGGGGGAGCGGATGAGCAGTTCTTC.

This clonotype was detected a few times. V usage is TRBV10-3 and J usage is TRBJ1-1, with D hard to call. With 3 bases removed from V and 1 base from J, the gap between germline ends came to 6 bases. The CDR3 consists of 13 residues. Germline CDR1 ENHRY, CDR2 SYGVKD. CDR3 protein: CAISDRRNTEAFF. CDR3 DNA sequence: TGTGCCATCAGTGACAGACGGAACACTGAAGCTTTCTTT.

This clonotype turned up a few times. This may stem from a read error, because a much larger clone lies one nucleotide away. Because it lacks the conserved phenylalanine or tryptophan at the end, this CDR3 is likely a read error. The gene calls are TRBV4-2 and TRBJ2-3, with a weak D call TRBD2 (5 bases). CDR1 is LGHNA and CDR2 is YNFKEQ in the germline V gene. This CDR3 has 14 residues. V was pared by 0 bases and J by 5 bases, with 9 bases between. The CDR3 region is CASSQDSAVDTQYL. The CDR3 DNA reads TGTGCCAGCAGCCAAGATAGCGCAGTAGATACGCAGTATTTG.

This clonotype has only a few counts. CDR3: CASSWAGGRTDTQYF. In DNA form, the CDR3 reads TGTGCCAGCAGCTGGGCTGGGGGTAGGACAGATACGCAGTATTTT. The chain has TRBV11-1 and TRBJ2-3, with D perhaps matching TRBD1 or TRBD2 (5 bases each). This CDR3 spans 15 amino acids. Trimming stripped 4 bases from V and 3 bases from J, with 14 bases between. The germline V gene has CDR1 SGHAT and CDR2 FQDESV (reference sequence). The complete variable domain, with remaining parts taken from reference TRBV11-1 and TRBJ2-3, reads EAEVAQSPRYKITEKSQAVAFWCDPISGHATLYWYRQILGQGPELLVQFQDESVVDDSQLPKDRFSAERLKGVDSTLKIQPAELGDSAMYLCASSWAGGRTDTQYFGPGTRLTVL.

The rearrangement links TRBV4-2 to TRBJ1-4, with a tentative D call TRBD1 (5 bases). The V and J ends lost 0 bases and 6 bases respectively, with 14 bases between them. The germline V gene has CDR1 LGHNA and CDR2 YNFKEQ. The CDR3 has 16 amino acids. The CDR3 nucleotides read TGTGCCAGCAGCCAAGATGGGAGGGGATCGGATGAAAAACTGTTTTTT. Translation gives CASSQDGRGSDEKLFF.

This clonotype has only a few counts. V is TRBV20-1 and J is TRBJ2-7; 10 bases map to TRBD2. Germline CDR1 and CDR2: DFQATT and SNEGSKA (reference sequence). This CDR3 spans 16 amino acids. Trimming at V came to 3 bases and at J to 0 bases, leaving 8 bases not matched to a gene. CDR3 nucleotides: TGCAGTGCTAGGAGCCTTAGCGGGGGGATCTCCTACGAGCAGTACTTC. Protein product: CSARSLSGGISYEQYF.

This clonotype was counted only a few times. This chain joins TRBV14 and TRBJ2-3; D gene uncertain. This CDR3 region has 16 residues. CDR1 SGHDN and CDR2 FVKESK come from the germline V gene. Trimming took 0 bases from V and 6 from J, leaving 16 bases between them. In DNA form, the CDR3 reads TGTGCCAGCAGCCAAGAATACGGCAGCTTCCCGGATACGCAGTATTTT. It specifies CASSQEYGSFPDTQYF.

This clonotype has ten or more counts. The V call is TRBV12-3 or TRBV12-4, the J call TRBJ2-5, with D possibly being TRBD1 (5 bases). V lost 3 bases to trimming and J lost 9 bases, with 14 bases between them. The CDR3 runs 13 residues. This CDR3 reads CASSFPQGEPQYF. CDR3 nucleotide sequence: TGTGCCAGCAGTTTCCCCCAGGGTGAGCCCCAGTACTTC.

This clonotype has only a few counts. The chain joins TRBV9 to TRBJ2-5; D unclear. There are 16 residues in the CDR3. CDR1 is SGDLS, CDR2 YYNGEE, per germline. V was shortened by 0 bases and J by 4 bases, with 16 bases between the two germline ends. CDR3 sequence (DNA): TGTGCCAGCAGCGTAGGTACTAACGAACTACGAGAGACCCAGTACTTC. This translates into CASSVGTNELRETQYF.

The chain employs TRBV4-2 and TRBJ2-6; D may be TRBD1 or TRBD2 (5 bases each). CDR3 size: 18 residues. Per germline, CDR1 LGHNA and CDR2 YNFKEQ. The V end lost 3 bases, the J end lost 0 bases, and 15 bases lay between the germline ends. CDR3 bases: TGTGCCAGCAGCCACCAGGGTCTAGCCCGCTCTGGGGCCAACGTCCTGACTTTC. Its protein is CASSHQGLARSGANVLTF.

This clonotype was observed at least ten times. V is TRBV15 and J is TRBJ2-3; 7 bases fit TRBD2. The CDR3 spans 14 residues. Trimming cost V 2 bases and J 9 bases; bases outside gene matches: 8. In germline, CDR1 is LNHNV, CDR2 YYDKDF (reference sequence). The CDR3 loop reads CATSRQPGGFTQYF. As DNA, the CDR3 is TGTGCCACCAGCAGACAACCGGGGGGATTCACGCAGTATTTT.

The table lists this clonotype with a few counts. CDR3 nucleotide sequence: TGCAGTGCTAGGGGGGGACTCTACAATGAGCAGTTCTTC. It translates to CSARGGLYNEQFF. The chain uses TRBV20-1 and TRBJ2-1; TRBD2 is a possible D gene (6 bases). The CDR3 has 13 residues. V lost 3 bases to trimming and J lost 3 bases, with 9 bases between them. The germline V gene has CDR1 DFQATT and CDR2 SNEGSKA (reference sequence).

This clonotype was detected only a few times. The J gene is TRBJ1-5, the V gene TRBV10-3, with a possible D match to TRBD1 (6 bases). Between the trimmed V and J ends, which lost 4 bases and 5 bases, there was a span of 18 bases. Germline values: CDR1 ENHRY, CDR2 SYGVKD. The CDR3 runs to 16 residues. The CDR3 sequence is CAISGYEGGPDQPQHF. In DNA, the CDR3 is TGTGCCATCAGTGGATATGAGGGGGGGCCGGATCAGCCCCAGCATTTT.

Only a few counts were recorded for this clonotype. The chain couples TRBV6-1 to TRBJ1-2; 9 bases map to TRBD1. The germline CDR1 and CDR2 sequences are MNHNS and SASEGT. The CDR3 is 17 residues long. The junction had 15 bases not matched to a gene; V was cut back by 4 bases and J by 6 bases. The CDR3 DNA reads TGTGCCAGCAGTGGCCTGGGGACAGGGAAAGGGGTGGATGGCTACACCTTC. It is translated as CASSGLGTGKGVDGYTF.

As concerns this clonotype: At one end, the junction sequence differs from germline, possibly due to a read error. CDR3 nucleotides: TGCAGTGTTTCGCCGGCAATTACGCGGAACAATGGGCAGTTCTTC. It is translated as CSVSPAITRNNGQFF. This sequence joins TRBV20-1 and TRBJ2-1; D uncertain. The germline V gene has CDR1 DFQATT and CDR2 SNEGSKA (reference sequence). The CDR3 is 15 amino acids.

V usage is TRBV3-1 and J usage is TRBJ1-1, with D hard to call. Germline V gene data show CDR1 as LGHDT and CDR2 as YNNKEL (reference sequence). There are 15 residues in the CDR3. V dropped 1 base and J dropped 5 bases, with 14 bases sitting between them. The CDR3 sequence: CASSQVVSLGTEAFF. CDR3 in DNA: TGTGCCAGCAGCCAAGTCGTTAGTCTGGGGACTGAAGCTTTCTTT.

This clonotype showed up just a few times. The J gene is TRBJ1-5, the V gene TRBV6-6, with 8 bases lining up with TRBD1. V lost 6 bases to trimming and J lost 7 bases; unmatched junction nucleotides: 5. CDR1 is MNHNY and CDR2 is SVGAGI in the germline V gene (reference sequence). The CDR3 is 13 residues long. The CDR3 loop reads CASSRGQGQPQHF. In nucleotides, the CDR3 is TGTGCCAGCAGCAGGGGGCAAGGGCAGCCCCAGCATTTT.

The gene calls are TRBV6-2 or TRBV6-3 and TRBJ1-1, with D uncertain. CDR3 length: 13 amino acids. V lost 5 bases to trimming and J lost 6 bases, with 13 bases between them. Per germline, CDR1 MNHEY and CDR2 SVGEGT. The chain's CDR3 is CASSPPGNAEAFF. CDR3 nucleotides: TGTGCCAGCAGTCCGCCGGGAAACGCTGAAGCTTTCTTT.

As for this clonotype: An end of the junction does not agree with germline; a read error may underlie this. The genes are TRBV7-2 and TRBJ2-7; D ambiguous. The CDR3 loop spans 13 amino acids. CDR1 is SGHTA and CDR2 is FQGNSA in the germline V gene. The CDR3 DNA reads TGTGCCAGCACCTTAGGTCCAGCTTACGTGCAGTACTTC. This codes for CASTLGPAYVQYF.

The rearrangement joins TRBV20-1 to TRBJ2-5; D possibly matches TRBD1 or TRBD2 (5 bases each). The CDR3 consists of 12 residues. CDR1 and CDR2 from the germline V gene are DFQATT and SNEGSKA (reference sequence). Trimming shortened V by 6 bases and J by 11 bases, and 19 bases separated the two germline ends. The DNA of the CDR3 is TGCAGTGCCAGGGACCCCGACAATGAGCAGTACTTC. This encodes CSARDPDNEQYF.

The chain uses TRBV5-1 and TRBJ1-4, with TRBD1 matching over 10 bases. CDR1 is SGHRS, CDR2 YFSETQ, per germline. This CDR3 has 15 amino acids. V was pared by 0 bases and J by 8 bases, with 4 bases of the junction left unmatched. CDR3 loop: CASSLGDRGKEKLFF. CDR3 bases: TGCGCCAGCAGCTTGGGGGACAGGGGCAAGGAAAAACTGTTTTTT. Supplemented by reference TRBV5-1 and TRBJ1-4, the full variable domain reads KAGVTQTPRYLIKTRGQQVTLSCSPISGHRSVSWYQQTPGQGLQFLFEYFSETQRNKGNFPGRFSGRQFSNSRSEMNVSTLELGDSALYLCASSLGDRGKEKLFFGSGTQLSVL.